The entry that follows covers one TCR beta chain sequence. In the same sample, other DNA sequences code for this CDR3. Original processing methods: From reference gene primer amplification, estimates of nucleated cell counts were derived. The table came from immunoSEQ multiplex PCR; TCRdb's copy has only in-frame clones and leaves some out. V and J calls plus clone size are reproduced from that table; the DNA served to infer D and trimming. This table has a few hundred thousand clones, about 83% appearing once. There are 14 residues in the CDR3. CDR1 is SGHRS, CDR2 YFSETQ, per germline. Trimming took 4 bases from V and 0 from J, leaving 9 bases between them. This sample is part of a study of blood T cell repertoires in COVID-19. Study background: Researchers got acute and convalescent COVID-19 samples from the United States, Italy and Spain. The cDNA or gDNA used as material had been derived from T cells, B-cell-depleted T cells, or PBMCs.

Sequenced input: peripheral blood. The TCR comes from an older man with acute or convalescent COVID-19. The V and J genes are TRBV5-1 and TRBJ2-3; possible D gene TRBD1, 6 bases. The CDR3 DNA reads TGCGCCAGCAGCAGGGACAAAAGCACAGATACGCAGTATTTT. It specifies CASSRDKSTDTQYF.